This T cell receptor beta chain was sequenced for a study of T-cell memory formation after mild COVID-19. 5'RACE, which relied on constant-segment primers, yielded TCR alpha and TCR beta cDNA libraries carrying sample barcodes and UMIs. TCRdb passed the 5' RACE reads through MiXCR, listing each CDR3 protein once. Of 300,000 to 400,000 distinct CDR3 sequences in the sample, around 27% were seen once. Turning to this clonotype: Its target is not known.

Study-wide findings and caveats: Researchers could not confirm that second-wave clones peaking on day 37 targeted SARS-CoV-2. Contracting CD4+ clones lay largely in CM and EM, with CD8+ ones residing in EMRA.

This TCR was sampled from an adult woman who had mild COVID-19 (a few samples of this study predate the infection). Cell type and time point are not known. Sequences were obtained from PBMCs or a T cell subset sorted from them (not recorded which).

CDR3 amino acids: CSVVQGLWDTQYF. The DNA for the CDR3 is TGCAGCGTTGTACAAGGTCTTTGGGATACGCAGTATTTT. The chain joins TRBV29-1 to TRBJ2-3; the D is unclear. V lost 4 bases to trimming and J lost 6 bases, with 14 bases between them. CDR3 length: 13 amino acids. The V gene's germline CDR1 is SQVTM and CDR2 ANQGSEA.